Listed here is a single T cell receptor beta chain. What it binds is unknown. The assay was immunoSEQ multiplex PCR, and TCRdb's table has in-frame clones only and misses some. This repertoire shows roughly 50,000 clones, roughly 93% found once; its top ten account for 1.7%. CDR3 length: 16 amino acids. V trimming: 3 bases; J trimming: 3 bases; junction bases outside the gene matches: 9. CDR1 and CDR2 from the germline V gene are SGDLS and YYNGEE. This entry is derived from a study of cytomegalovirus exposure and HLA in healthy donors. General study results and limits: Subsequent analysis of the roughly 120 validation repertoires found a tendency for first-cohort TCR clusters to co-occur.

The chain links TRBV9 to TRBJ2-1, with 7 nucleotides matching TRBD1. The origin of this receptor is a young woman in good health and CMV-seropositive. Sequenced input: PBMCs. CDR3 DNA: TGTGCCAGCAGCGCGGGACAGCCAGCCTTCTACAATGAGCAGTTCTTC. Its protein is CASSAGQPAFYNEQFF.